A single sample is the source of the 20 T cell receptor beta chains below, sequenced in a study of cytomegalovirus exposure and HLA in healthy donors. 13 Jbeta primers and 60 Vbeta primers were used for the PCR. The repertoire was sequenced with immunoSEQ multiplex PCR; TCRdb's copy has only in-frame clones and lacks some. This table has some 130,000 clones, about three fifths appearing once. The material sequenced was PBMCs. Receptors originate from a man aged 35 to 55 in good health and CMV-seropositive.

The V and J genes are TRBV6-5 and TRBJ1-2; D gene unclear. The germline V gene has CDR1 MNHEY and CDR2 SVGAGI. This CDR3 is built from 13 residues. Trimming stripped 0 bases from V and 4 bases from J, with 6 bases between. The CDR3 sequence is CASSYSRSYGYTF. The CDR3 nucleotides are TGTGCCAGCAGTTACTCGAGAAGCTATGGCTACACCTTC.

The chain recombines TRBV27 with TRBJ2-7; 9 bases match TRBD1. The CDR3 extends over 15 amino acids. The germline CDR1 and CDR2 sequences are MNHEY and SMNVEV (reference sequence). V lost 7 bases to trimming and J lost 3 bases; unmatched junction nucleotides: 10. The DNA of the CDR3 is TGTGCCAGCAAAAGGAGGACAGGGGAGTACTACGAGCAGTACTTC. Its protein is CASKRRTGEYYEQYF.

This chain links TRBV5-4 with TRBJ2-6; TRBD1 matches at 7 bases. Trimming took 4 bases from V and 2 from J; bases not matched to a gene: 0. Germline V gives CDR1 SGHNT, CDR2 YYREEE (reference sequence). This CDR3 is built from 14 residues. The CDR3 reads CASSDRAGANVLTF. For the CDR3, the DNA is TGTGCCAGCAGCGACAGGGCTGGGGCCAACGTCCTGACTTTC.

The chain recombines TRBV7-9 with TRBJ1-5; tentatively, D is TRBD1 (6 bases). Germline V gives CDR1 SEHNR, CDR2 FQNEAQ (reference sequence). This CDR3 is built from 17 residues. V was clipped by 3 bases and J by 2 bases, with 17 bases between them. The CDR3 DNA reads as TGTGCCAGCAGCTTTGAGGGGGGGGGAAGCGGCAATCAGCCCCAGCATTTT. Translation gives CASSFEGGGSGNQPQHF.

V and J are TRBV5-1 and TRBJ2-3; 14 bases agree with TRBD2. Germline V lookup: CDR1 SGHRS, CDR2 YFSETQ. This CDR3 comprises 17 residues. Trimming took 4 bases from V and 0 from J; bases not matched to a gene: 4. The CDR3 sequence: CASSRLAGGPSTDTQYF. In nucleotides, the CDR3 is TGCGCCAGCAGCCGACTAGCGGGAGGGCCAAGCACAGATACGCAGTATTTT. Full variable domain (outside the CDR3, taken from reference TRBV5-1 and TRBJ2-3): KAGVTQTPRYLIKTRGQQVTLSCSPISGHRSVSWYQQTPGQGLQFLFEYFSETQRNKGNFPGRFSGRQFSNSRSEMNVSTLELGDSALYLCASSRLAGGPSTDTQYFGPGTRLTVL.

This chain uses TRBV4-3 with TRBJ2-3; D is ambiguous. This CDR3 has 13 amino acids. Germline CDR1 and CDR2: LGHNA and YSLEER. Trimming took off 2 bases at V and 1 base at J, with 4 bases between the two ends. CDR3 in amino acids: CASSQTGTDTQYF. In nucleotides, the CDR3 is TGCGCCAGCAGCCAAACAGGCACAGATACGCAGTATTTT.

The chain is built from TRBV18 and TRBJ2-7; 15 bases line up with TRBD2. This CDR3 region has 18 residues. V lost 5 bases to trimming and J lost 3 bases; unmatched junction nucleotides: 11. The germline CDR1 and CDR2 sequences are KGHSH and LQKENI. CDR3 DNA sequence: TGTGCCAGCTCATTACCGGGACTAGCGGGAGGATCGGTCTACGAGCAGTACTTC. It codes for CASSLPGLAGGSVYEQYF.

The chain is built from TRBV2 and TRBJ1-2; TRBD1 matches at 12 bases. This CDR3 region has 15 residues. V lost 3 bases to trimming and J lost 7 bases; unmatched junction nucleotides: 6. Germline-derived CDR1 and CDR2 are SNHLY and FYNNEI. DNA of the CDR3: TGTGCCAGCAGTGAGGAGGGGACAGGGGGCCCTGGCTACACCTTC. It translates to CASSEEGTGGPGYTF.

The J gene is TRBJ1-4, the V gene TRBV2, with 8 bases identical to TRBD1. With V trimmed by 5 bases and J by 7 bases, 9 bases remained unmatched. CDR1 SNHLY and CDR2 FYNNEI come from the germline V gene. The CDR3 runs to 15 residues. The CDR3 here is CASSTRQGRGEKLFF. The CDR3, as DNA: TGTGCCAGCAGTACGAGACAGGGGAGGGGTGAAAAACTGTTTTTT.

The chain combines TRBV21-1 with TRBJ2-1; the D segment call TRBD2 is taken from the table without a DNA check. TRBV21-1 has pseudogene status. CDR3 length: 16 amino acids. The CDR3 DNA reads TGTGCCAGCAGCAAAGGAGGGACTAGTCCCGATAATGAGCAGTTCTTC. Protein: CASSKGGTSPDNEQFF.

This clone was counted a few times. The chain links TRBV14 to TRBJ2-2; possible D gene TRBD1, 5 bases. With 0 bases removed from V and 7 bases from J, the gap between germline ends came to 9 bases. The CDR3 is 14 amino acids. Germline V CDR1 and CDR2: SGHDN, FVKESK. The CDR3 region is CASSQDRAIGELFF. The CDR3 DNA sequence: TGTGCCAGCAGCCAAGACAGGGCGATCGGGGAGCTGTTTTTT.

The chain couples TRBV21-1 to TRBJ2-4; the table's D call, TRBD1, has no DNA check behind it. TRBV21-1 is shown as a pseudogene. The CDR3 has 15 amino acids. The CDR3 loop is CASTCYQGAKNIQYF. The DNA of the CDR3 is TGTGCCAGCACCTGTTACCAGGGAGCCAAAAACATTCAGTACTTC.

The chain links TRBV5-1 to TRBJ2-5; 7 bases fit TRBD2. V was clipped by 5 bases and J by 3 bases; unmatched bases: 1. Germline V gives CDR1 SGHRS, CDR2 YFSETQ. The CDR3 extends over 12 amino acids. The CDR3 loop is CASRGGEETQYF. DNA for the CDR3: TGCGCCAGCAGGGGAGGGGAAGAGACCCAGTACTTC.

The chain is built from TRBV6-5 and TRBJ1-6; TRBD1 aligns across 10 bases. Germline V lookup: CDR1 MNHEY, CDR2 SVGAGI. V was pared by 2 bases and J by 7 bases, with 5 bases of the junction left unmatched. This CDR3 is 16 amino acids long. The chain's CDR3 is CASSYDRGQLNSPLHF. The CDR3 DNA reads TGTGCCAGCAGTTACGACAGGGGGCAGTTGAATTCACCCCTCCACTTT.

The CDR3 is CASSSRQGSSEAFF. CDR3 DNA: TGCGCCAGCAGCTCTAGACAGGGAAGCTCTGAAGCTTTCTTT. The gene calls are TRBV5-1 and TRBJ1-1, with 7 bases aligning to TRBD1. V lost 3 bases, J lost 6 bases, and 8 bases stayed unmatched. Germline lookup yields CDR1 SGHRS and CDR2 YFSETQ. The CDR3 sequence is 14 residues long. Drawing the rest from reference TRBV5-1 and TRBJ1-1, the complete variable domain is KAGVTQTPRYLIKTRGQQVTLSCSPISGHRSVSWYQQTPGQGLQFLFEYFSETQRNKGNFPGRFSGRQFSNSRSEMNVSTLELGDSALYLCASSSRQGSSEAFFGQGTRLTVV.

This clone was detected only a few times. This chain joins TRBV20-1 and TRBJ1-2, with unresolved D. With 5 bases removed from V and 2 bases from J, the gap between germline ends came to 3 bases. The CDR3 consists of 10 residues. The germline V gene encodes CDR1 DFQATT and CDR2 SNEGSKA (reference sequence). This CDR3 reads CSASNYGYTF. The CDR3 nucleotides are TGCAGTGCTTCAAACTATGGCTACACCTTC.

This clone was found a few times. The chain carries TRBV18 and TRBJ1-4; 10 nucleotides match TRBD1. There are 17 residues in the CDR3. Germline lookup yields CDR1 KGHSH and CDR2 LQKENI. J gave up 7 bases and V 4 bases, and 12 bases lay outside the gene matches. The CDR3 nucleotides read TGTGCCAGCTCACTCGGGACAGGGGACCGTTGGGGTGAAAAACTGTTTTTT. This sequence encodes CASSLGTGDRWGEKLFF.

J is TRBJ2-7 and V is TRBV2; tentative D call: TRBD1 (6 bases). CDR1 is SNHLY, CDR2 FYNNEI, per germline. V lost 4 bases and J 6 bases, leaving 10 bases between the germline ends. This CDR3 comprises 12 residues. CDR3 nucleotide sequence: TGTGCCAGCAGTGTATTGACAGGCGAGCAGTACTTC. It specifies CASSVLTGEQYF.

The sample holds a few counts of this clone. J is TRBJ1-2 and V is TRBV5-1; D is unresolved. The CDR3 runs 15 residues. The V end lost 1 base, the J end lost 1 base, and 11 bases lay between the germline ends. Germline V gene lookup returns CDR1 SGHRS and CDR2 YFSETQ. CDR3 bases: TGCGCCAGCAGCTTGTTCCCAGCGAGTAACTATGGCTACACCTTC. It specifies CASSLFPASNYGYTF.

This chain links TRBV18 with TRBJ2-5, with 8 positions matching TRBD2. CDR1 and CDR2 (germline): KGHSH, LQKENI. V shed 4 bases, J shed 5 bases, and the junction held 9 bases outside the gene matches. The CDR3 is 15 amino acids. The CDR3 nucleotides are TGTGCCAGCTCACAGACTAGCGCGGAGGTCGAGACCCAGTACTTC. As protein: CASSQTSAEVETQYF.